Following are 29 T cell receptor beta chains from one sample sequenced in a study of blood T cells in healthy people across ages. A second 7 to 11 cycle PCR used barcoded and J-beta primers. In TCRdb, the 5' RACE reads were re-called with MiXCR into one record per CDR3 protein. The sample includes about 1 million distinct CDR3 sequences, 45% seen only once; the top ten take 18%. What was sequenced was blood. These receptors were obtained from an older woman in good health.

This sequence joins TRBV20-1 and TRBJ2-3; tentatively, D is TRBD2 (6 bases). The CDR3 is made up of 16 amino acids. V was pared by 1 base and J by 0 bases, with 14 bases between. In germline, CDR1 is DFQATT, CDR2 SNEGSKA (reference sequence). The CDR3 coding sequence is TGCAGTGCTAGAGCTTCCGGGGGAAGCAGCACAGATACGCAGTATTTT. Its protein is CSARASGGSSTDTQYF.

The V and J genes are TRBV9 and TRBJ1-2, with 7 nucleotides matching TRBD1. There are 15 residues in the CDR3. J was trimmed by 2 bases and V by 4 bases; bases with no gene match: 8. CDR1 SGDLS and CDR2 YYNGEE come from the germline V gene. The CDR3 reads CASSKRQGVNYGYTF. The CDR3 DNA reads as TGTGCCAGCAGCAAGCGACAGGGAGTCAACTATGGCTACACCTTC.

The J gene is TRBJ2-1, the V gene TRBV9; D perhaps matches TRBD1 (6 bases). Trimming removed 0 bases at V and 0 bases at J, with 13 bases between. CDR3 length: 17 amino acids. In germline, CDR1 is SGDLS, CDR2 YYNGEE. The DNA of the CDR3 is TGTGCCAGCAGCGTAGCTTACAGGGAGAGCTCCTACAATGAGCAGTTCTTC. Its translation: CASSVAYRESSYNEQFF.

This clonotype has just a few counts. Here the CDR3 reads CASTTIGTPTDTQYF. CDR3 coding DNA: TGTGCCAGCACTACTATAGGAACACCGACAGATACGCAGTATTTT. The rearrangement joins TRBV27 to TRBJ2-3; D is unresolved. The germline V gene has CDR1 MNHEY and CDR2 SMNVEV (reference sequence). V was shortened by 7 bases and J by 3 bases, with 17 bases between the two germline ends. The length of the CDR3 is 15 residues.

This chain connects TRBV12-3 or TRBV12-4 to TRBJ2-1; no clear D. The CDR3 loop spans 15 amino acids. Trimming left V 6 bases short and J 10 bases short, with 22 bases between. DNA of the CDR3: TGTGCCAGCAGCCCCCTCGGTCAGGCGACCTACGAGCAGTTCTTC. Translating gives CASSPLGQATYEQFF.

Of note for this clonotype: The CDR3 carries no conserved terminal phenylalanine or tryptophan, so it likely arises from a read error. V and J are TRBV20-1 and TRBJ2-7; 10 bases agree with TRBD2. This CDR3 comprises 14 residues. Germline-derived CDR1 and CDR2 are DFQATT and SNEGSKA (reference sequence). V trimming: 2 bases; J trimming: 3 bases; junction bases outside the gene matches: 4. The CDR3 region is CSARFLAGVYEQYL. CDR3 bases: TGCAGTGCTAGATTCCTAGCGGGAGTCTACGAGCAGTACTTA.

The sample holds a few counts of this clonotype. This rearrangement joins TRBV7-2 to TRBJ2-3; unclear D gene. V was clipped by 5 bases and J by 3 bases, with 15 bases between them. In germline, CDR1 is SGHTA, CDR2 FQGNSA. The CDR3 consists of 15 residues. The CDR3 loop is CASSQRLGKTDTQYF. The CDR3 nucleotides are TGTGCCAGCAGCCAACGATTGGGGAAGACAGATACGCAGTATTTT.

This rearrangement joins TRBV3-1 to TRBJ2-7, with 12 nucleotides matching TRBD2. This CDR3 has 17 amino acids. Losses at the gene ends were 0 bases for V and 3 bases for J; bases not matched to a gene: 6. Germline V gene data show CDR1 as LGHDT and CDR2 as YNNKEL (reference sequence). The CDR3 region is CASSQDRGLAGNYEQYF. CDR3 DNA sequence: TGTGCCAGCAGCCAAGATAGGGGACTAGCGGGTAACTACGAGCAGTACTTC.

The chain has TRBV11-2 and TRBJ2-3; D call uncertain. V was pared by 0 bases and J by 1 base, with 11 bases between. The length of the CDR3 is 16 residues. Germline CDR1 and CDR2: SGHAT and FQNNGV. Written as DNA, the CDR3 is TGTGCCAGCAGCTTAGATGCGCAGGTGCGCACAGATACGCAGTATTTT. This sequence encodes CASSLDAQVRTDTQYF.

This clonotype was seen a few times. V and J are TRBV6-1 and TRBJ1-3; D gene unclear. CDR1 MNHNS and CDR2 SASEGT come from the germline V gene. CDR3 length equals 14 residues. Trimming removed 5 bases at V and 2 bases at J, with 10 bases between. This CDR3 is CASSSQWTGNTIYF. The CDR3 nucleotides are TGTGCCAGCAGTTCCCAGTGGACTGGAAACACCATATATTTT.

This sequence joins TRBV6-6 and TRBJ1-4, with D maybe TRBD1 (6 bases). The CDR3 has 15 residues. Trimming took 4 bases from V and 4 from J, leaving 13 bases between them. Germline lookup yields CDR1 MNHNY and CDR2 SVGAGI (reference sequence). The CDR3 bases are TGTGCCAGCAGTTTCGAGGGGGGCCTTAATGAAAAACTGTTTTTT. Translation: CASSFEGGLNEKLFF.

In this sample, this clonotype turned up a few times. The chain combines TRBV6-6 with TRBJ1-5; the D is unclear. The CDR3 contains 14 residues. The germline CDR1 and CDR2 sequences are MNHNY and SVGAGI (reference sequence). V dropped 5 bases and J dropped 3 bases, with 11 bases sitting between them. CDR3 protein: CASSRPGLNQPQHF. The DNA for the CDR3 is TGTGCCAGCAGTCGCCCAGGTCTCAATCAGCCCCAGCATTTT.

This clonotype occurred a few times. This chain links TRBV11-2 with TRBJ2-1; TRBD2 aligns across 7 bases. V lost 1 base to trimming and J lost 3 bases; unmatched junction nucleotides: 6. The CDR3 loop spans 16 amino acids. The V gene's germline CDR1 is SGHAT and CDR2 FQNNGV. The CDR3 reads CASSLAGAGVYNEQFF. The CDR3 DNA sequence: TGTGCCAGCAGCTTAGCGGGTGCGGGAGTCTACAATGAGCAGTTCTTC.

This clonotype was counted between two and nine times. This chain's CDR3 is CASSQRGMDEKLFF. The CDR3 DNA reads TGTGCCAGCAGTCAGAGGGGGATGGATGAAAAACTGTTTTTT. J is TRBJ1-4 and V is TRBV28; D perhaps matches TRBD1 (6 bases). CDR1 is MDHEN, CDR2 SYDVKM, per germline. The CDR3 extends over 14 amino acids. V was shortened by 5 bases and J by 6 bases, with 13 bases between the two germline ends.

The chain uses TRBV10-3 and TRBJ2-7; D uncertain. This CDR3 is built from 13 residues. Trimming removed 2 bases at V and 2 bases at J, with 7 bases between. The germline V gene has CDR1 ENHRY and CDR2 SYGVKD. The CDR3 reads CAISEVRTYEQYF. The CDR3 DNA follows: TGTGCCATCAGTGAGGTCAGGACCTACGAGCAGTACTTC.

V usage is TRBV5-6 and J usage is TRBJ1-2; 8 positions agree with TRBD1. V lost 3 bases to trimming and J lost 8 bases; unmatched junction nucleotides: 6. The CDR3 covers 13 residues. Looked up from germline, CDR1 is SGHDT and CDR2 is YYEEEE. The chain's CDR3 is CASSWARGQGYTF. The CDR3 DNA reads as TGTGCCAGCAGCTGGGCCAGGGGGCAAGGCTACACCTTC.

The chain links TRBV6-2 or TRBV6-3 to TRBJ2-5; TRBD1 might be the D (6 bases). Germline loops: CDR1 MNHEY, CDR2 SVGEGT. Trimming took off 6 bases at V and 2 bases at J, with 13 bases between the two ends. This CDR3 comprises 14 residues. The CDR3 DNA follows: TGTGCCAGCAGCCGCTCTGGACAGCAAGAGACCCAGTACTTC. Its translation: CASSRSGQQETQYF.

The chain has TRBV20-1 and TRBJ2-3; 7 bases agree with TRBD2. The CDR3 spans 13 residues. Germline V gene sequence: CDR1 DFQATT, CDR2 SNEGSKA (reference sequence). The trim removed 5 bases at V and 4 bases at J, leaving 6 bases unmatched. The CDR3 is CSALGGAADTQYF. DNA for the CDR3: TGCAGTGCTCTGGGAGGGGCCGCAGATACGCAGTATTTT.

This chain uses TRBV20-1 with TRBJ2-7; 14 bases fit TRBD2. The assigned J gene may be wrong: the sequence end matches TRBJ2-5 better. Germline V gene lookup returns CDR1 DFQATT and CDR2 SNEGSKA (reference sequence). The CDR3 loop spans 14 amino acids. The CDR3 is CSAGTSGRGGTQYF. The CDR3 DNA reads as TGCAGTGCGGGGACTAGCGGGAGAGGGGGGACCCAGTACTTC.

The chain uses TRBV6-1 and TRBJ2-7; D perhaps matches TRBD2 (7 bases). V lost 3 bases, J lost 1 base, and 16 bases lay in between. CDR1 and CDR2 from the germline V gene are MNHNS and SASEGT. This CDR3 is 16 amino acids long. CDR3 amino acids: CASSDPRGASSYEQYF. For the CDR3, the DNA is TGTGCCAGCAGTGACCCACGGGGGGCGAGTTCCTACGAGCAGTACTTC.

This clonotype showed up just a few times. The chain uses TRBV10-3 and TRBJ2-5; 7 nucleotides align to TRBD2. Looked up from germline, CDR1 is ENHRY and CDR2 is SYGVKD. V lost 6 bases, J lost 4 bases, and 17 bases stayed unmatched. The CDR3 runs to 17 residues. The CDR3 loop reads CAISTLSGAGRVETQYF. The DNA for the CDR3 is TGTGCCATCAGCACTCTCAGTGGAGCGGGAAGGGTAGAGACCCAGTACTTC.

As DNA, the CDR3 is TGCAGTGCTAGGTCCGGGAACCTCTACGAGCAGTACTTC. Its translation is CSARSGNLYEQYF. The rearrangement links TRBV20-1 to TRBJ2-7, with D tentatively TRBD2 (5 bases). Germline V gene sequence: CDR1 DFQATT, CDR2 SNEGSKA (reference sequence). The CDR3 totals 13 residues. The germline V and J ends were trimmed by 3 bases and 3 bases, with 12 bases remaining between them.

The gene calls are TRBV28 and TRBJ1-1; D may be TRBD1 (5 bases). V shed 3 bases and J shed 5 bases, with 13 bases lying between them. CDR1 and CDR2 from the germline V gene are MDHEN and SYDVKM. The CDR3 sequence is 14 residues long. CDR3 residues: CASSLGRAGTEAFF. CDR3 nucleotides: TGTGCCAGCAGTTTGGGCAGGGCCGGAACTGAAGCTTTCTTT.

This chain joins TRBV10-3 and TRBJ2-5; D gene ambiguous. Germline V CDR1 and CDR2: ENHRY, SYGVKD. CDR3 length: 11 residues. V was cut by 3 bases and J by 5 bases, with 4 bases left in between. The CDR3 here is CAISDYETQYF. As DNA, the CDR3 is TGTGCCATCAGTGATTACGAGACCCAGTACTTC.

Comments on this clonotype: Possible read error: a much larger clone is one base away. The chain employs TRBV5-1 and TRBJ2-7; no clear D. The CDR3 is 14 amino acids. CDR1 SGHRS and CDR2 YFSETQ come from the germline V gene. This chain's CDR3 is CACSLQQNSYEQYF. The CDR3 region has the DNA TGCGCCTGCAGCTTGCAACAGAACTCCTACGAGCAGTACTTC.

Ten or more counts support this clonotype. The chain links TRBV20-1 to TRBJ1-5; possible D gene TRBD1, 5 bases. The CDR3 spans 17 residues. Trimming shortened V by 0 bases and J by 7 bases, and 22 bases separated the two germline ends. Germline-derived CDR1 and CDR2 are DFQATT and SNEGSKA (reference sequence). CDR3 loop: CSARDGARASAGQPQHF. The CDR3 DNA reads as TGCAGTGCTAGAGATGGGGCCAGGGCCTCCGCGGGGCAGCCCCAGCATTTT.

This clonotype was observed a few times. This chain's CDR3 is CASSGVVQGSETQYF. DNA for the CDR3: TGTGCCAGCTCAGGCGTGGTGCAGGGGAGCGAGACCCAGTACTTC. V is TRBV18 and J is TRBJ2-5, with TRBD1 as a possible D gene (6 bases). Trimming pared 5 bases from V and 5 bases from J, leaving 18 bases between. Germline assignment: CDR1 KGHSH and CDR2 LQKENI. This CDR3 contains 15 residues. The whole variable domain, filled in from reference TRBV18 and TRBJ2-5, reads NAGVMQNPRHLVRRRGQEARLRCSPMKGHSHVYWYRQLPEEGLKFMVYLQKENIIDESGMPKERFSAEFPKEGPSILRIQQVVRGDSAAYFCASSGVVQGSETQYFGPGTRLLVL.

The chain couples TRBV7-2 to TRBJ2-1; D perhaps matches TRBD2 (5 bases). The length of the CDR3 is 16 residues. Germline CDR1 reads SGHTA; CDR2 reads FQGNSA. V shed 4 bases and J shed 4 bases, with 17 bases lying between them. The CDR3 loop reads CASSSRGTALYNEQFF. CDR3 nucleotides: TGTGCCAGCAGCTCACGGGGAACAGCCTTATACAATGAGCAGTTCTTC.

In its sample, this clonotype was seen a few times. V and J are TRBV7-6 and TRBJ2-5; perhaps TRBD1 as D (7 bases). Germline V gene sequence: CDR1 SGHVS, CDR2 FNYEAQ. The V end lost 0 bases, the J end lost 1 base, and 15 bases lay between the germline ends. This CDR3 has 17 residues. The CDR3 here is CASSLARGRRSQETQYF. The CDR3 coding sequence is TGTGCCAGCAGCTTAGCCAGGGGGAGGAGATCCCAAGAGACCCAGTACTTC.